A selection of T cell receptor beta chains follows, all from one sample in a study of blood T cells in healthy people across ages. TCRdb re-derived calls from the 5' RACE reads in MiXCR, one entry per CDR3 protein. The sample shows about 780,000 distinct CDR3 sequences, roughly 25% of them seen only once. The same sample was also studied in work on T cells of mothers and their children.

Sequencing input: blood. The receptors were gathered from a boy under 18 in good health. CDR3s include the opening cysteine and the closing phenylalanine or tryptophan.

J | V | CDR3
TRBJ1-1 | TRBV6-6 | CASSPTGGTMNTEAFF
TRBJ1-4 | TRBV20-1 | CSAGTGLSNEKLFF
TRBJ1-1 | TRBV20-1 | CSAWDRVYTEAFF
TRBJ2-3 | TRBV27 | CASGQGARDTDTQYF
TRBJ2-3 | TRBV7-2 | CASSSTGLRTDTQYF
TRBJ2-1 | TRBV4-1 | CASSPIHLPGGNEQFF
TRBJ2-1 | TRBV6-5 | CASSYGLAVEQFF
TRBJ2-7 | TRBV29-1 | CSVVALAGPYEQYF
TRBJ2-5 | TRBV20-1 | CSARQGLAGYTQYF
TRBJ2-7 | TRBV30 | CAWSLGVIYEQYF
NA | TRBV5-1 | CASSLGQGATYEQYF
TRBJ1-5 | TRBV4-2 | CASSRSLGQSTQPQHF
TRBJ2-5 | TRBV5-1 | CASSLQGPEETQYF
TRBJ2-5 | TRBV5-1 | CASSLGDAVYQETQYF
TRBJ2-1 | TRBV29-1 | CSVVWASGVGSYNEQFF
TRBJ1-5 | TRBV20-1 | CSARDTTAPNQPQHF
TRBJ2-5 | TRBV4-2 | CASSQGTDQETQYF
TRBJ2-5 | TRBV3-1 | CASSQARSGVVQKTQYF
TRBJ2-1 | TRBV5-5 | CASSLNSGGRGQFF
TRBJ2-7 | TRBV9 | CASSGGVGAGYEQYF
TRBJ2-5 | TRBV12-3/TRBV12-4 | CASSLAGDREETQYF
NA | TRBV19 | CASSIEGAPYNEQFF
TRBJ1-4 | TRBV20-1 | CSALPPGGPGNEKLFF
TRBJ2-6 | TRBV9 | CASSVGVGGAHSGANVLTF
TRBJ2-1 | TRBV20-1 | CSATASGSSYNEQFF
TRBJ2-1 | TRBV12-3/TRBV12-4 | CASSNPRLPLQFF
TRBJ1-1 | TRBV2 | CASSEASPALRAFF
TRBJ2-6 | TRBV9 | CASSVVPGPGANVLTF
TRBJ1-6 | TRBV30 | CAWSVRGDSPLHF
TRBJ1-2 | TRBV20-1 | CSAPDRVTYGYTF
TRBJ2-3 | TRBV20-1 | CSARDSNTDTQYF
TRBJ1-6 | TRBV9 | CASSESGRDSPLHF
TRBJ1-2 | TRBV12-3/TRBV12-4 | CASSPRQGEEYGYTF
TRBJ2-5 | TRBV5-1 | CASSLAWRGETQYF
TRBJ1-4 | TRBV9 | CASSRGTATNEKLFF
TRBJ2-5 | TRBV21-1 | CASSKASRRVETQYF
TRBJ1-5 | TRBV6-6 | CASSYGGQSNQPQHF
TRBJ2-5 | TRBV3-1 | CASSQDPVLEETQYF
TRBJ2-7 | TRBV15 | CATSRVGQGAASYEQYF
TRBJ1-2 | TRBV28 | CASSLIPRSGSGYTF
TRBJ2-7 | TRBV27 | CASSPSGGAGGYEQYF
TRBJ1-4 | TRBV12-3/TRBV12-4 | CASSPGPGNEKLFF
TRBJ2-1 | TRBV12-3/TRBV12-4 | CASRAGRTVYNEQFF
TRBJ2-5 | TRBV3-1 | CASSPPTSGEETQYF
TRBJ2-7 | TRBV6-1 | CASSGSGTIPLYEQYF
TRBJ2-4 | TRBV20-1 | CSAEHRGINIQYF